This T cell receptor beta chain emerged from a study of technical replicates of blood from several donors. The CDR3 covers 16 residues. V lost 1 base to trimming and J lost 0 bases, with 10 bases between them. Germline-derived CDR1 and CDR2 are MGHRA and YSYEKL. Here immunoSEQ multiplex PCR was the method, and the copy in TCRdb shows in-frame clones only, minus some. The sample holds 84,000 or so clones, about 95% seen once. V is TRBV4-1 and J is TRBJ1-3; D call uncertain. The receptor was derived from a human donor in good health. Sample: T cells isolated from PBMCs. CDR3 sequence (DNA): TGCGCCAGCAGCCAAGTGAGGCCGAGCTCTGGAAACACCATATATTTT. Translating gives CASSQVRPSSGNTIYF.